This entry lists 5 T cell receptor beta chains sequenced from one sample in a study of T cells after yellow fever vaccination. TCRdb reprocessed the 5' RACE reads with MiXCR, giving one entry per CDR3 protein. This repertoire shows tens of thousands of distinct CDR3 sequences, more than 5.5% found once; its top ten account for around 32%. The sample was CD8+ T cells sorted from PBMCs, taken 5 days after the first yellow fever vaccination. The receptors shown here come from a man aged 18 to 35 who received the YFV17D yellow fever vaccine.

This clonotype has ten or more counts. The V and J genes are TRBV7-9 and TRBJ1-1; D gene uncertain. This CDR3 contains 14 residues. The V end lost 3 bases, the J end lost 4 bases, and 12 bases lay between the germline ends. Germline V lookup: CDR1 SEHNR, CDR2 FQNEAQ (reference sequence). CDR3 DNA: TGTGCCAGCAGCTTTGGGTTGGGGAGCACTGAAGCTTTCTTT. Translation: CASSFGLGSTEAFF.

V is TRBV4-1 and J is TRBJ2-5; D is perhaps TRBD1 or TRBD2 (6 bases each). This CDR3 spans 15 amino acids. The germline V and J ends were trimmed by 1 base and 5 bases, with 14 bases remaining between them. In germline, CDR1 is MGHRA, CDR2 YSYEKL. CDR3 DNA sequence: TGCGCCAGCAGCCAAGTTACCGGGGGCTTGGAGACCCAGTACTTC. It yields the protein CASSQVTGGLETQYF.

The V and J genes are TRBV24-1 and TRBJ2-1; D is undetermined. The CDR3 loop spans 15 amino acids. CDR1 is KGHDR, CDR2 SFDVKD, per germline. Trimming cost V 3 bases and J 0 bases, with 8 bases left between them. The CDR3 region has the DNA TGTGCCACCAGTGATAGGAGTCGCTCCTACAATGAGCAGTTCTTC. It codes for CATSDRSRSYNEQFF.

CDR3 sequence (DNA): TGTGCCAGCAGACCGCAACAGGGGGCTGTGACTGAAGCTTTCTTT. It is translated as CASRPQQGAVTEAFF. The V and J genes are TRBV7-2 and TRBJ1-1, with 9 bases fitting TRBD1. V lost 6 bases, J lost 5 bases, and 10 bases stayed unmatched. This CDR3 has 15 amino acids. Germline loops: CDR1 SGHTA, CDR2 FQGNSA.

The rearrangement joins TRBV9 to TRBJ2-1; possible D gene TRBD2, 6 bases. Germline V gene data show CDR1 as SGDLS and CDR2 as YYNGEE. The CDR3 has 15 residues. Trimming shortened V by 0 bases and J by 4 bases, and 11 bases separated the two germline ends. The CDR3 DNA sequence: TGTGCCAGCAGCGTAGGCGGGGTACATTACAATGAGCAGTTCTTC. Residues: CASSVGGVHYNEQFF.